This TCR beta chain was sequenced in a study of cytomegalovirus exposure and HLA in healthy donors. Notes on the study in general: The study listed 164 cytomegalovirus-associated TCR beta chains.

The PCR had 60 Vbeta and 13 Jbeta primers. Profiling relied on immunoSEQ multiplex PCR, and the TCRdb table lists in-frame clones only, not all of them. Of 150,000 to 200,000 clones listed, around 79% are singletons. About this clone itself: The antigen remains unidentified.

V dropped 8 bases and J dropped 2 bases, with 18 bases sitting between them. Germline loops: CDR1 MNHNS, CDR2 SASEGT. This CDR3 region has 15 residues. The sequencing input was PBMCs. The sequence derives from a woman between 45 and 65 years old in good health and CMV-seronegative. This rearrangement joins TRBV6-1 to TRBJ1-1; TRBD1 is a possible D gene (6 bases). In DNA form, the CDR3 reads TGTGCCAGCCTCGGTACCGGGACACCTAACACTGAAGCTTTCTTT. Amino acid sequence: CASLGTGTPNTEAFF.